The T cell receptor beta chain under discussion was sequenced for a study of shared clonotypes between healthy human individuals. Study-level points and caveats: Investigators expected sequencing depth to affect clonotype sharing among donors. Naive subsets tended to show greater estimated richness than memory subsets. Non-shared clonotypes showed lower generation probabilities than clonotypes common to all four donors.

The germline V gene encodes CDR1 SGHNT and CDR2 YYREEE (reference sequence). Losses at the gene ends were 4 bases for V and 1 base for J; bases not matched to a gene: 2. The CDR3 spans 15 residues. In the original processing: Sequence data from immunoSEQ were junction-only and lacked quality scores; consequently, filtering differed. Clones were read by immunoSEQ multiplex PCR, and TCRdb kept only the in-frame ones, dropping some. From that table come the V and J calls and clone size; the DNA was used to work out D and trimming. The data hold approximately 2,000,000 clones, with around 90% observed a single time. As for this clone: No antigen is known for it.

This chain uses TRBV5-4 with TRBJ2-7, with 13 positions matching TRBD2. This clonotype was obtained from a man between 18 and 35 years old in good health. Some clones in this sample may be carry-over from other donors' samples. The sample comprised naive CD4+ T cells from PBMCs. Subset of the sample: CD45RA+ positively selected. This chain's CDR3 is CASSQTSGRSYEQYF. CDR3 bases: TGTGCCAGCAGCCAGACTAGCGGGAGGTCCTACGAGCAGTACTTC.